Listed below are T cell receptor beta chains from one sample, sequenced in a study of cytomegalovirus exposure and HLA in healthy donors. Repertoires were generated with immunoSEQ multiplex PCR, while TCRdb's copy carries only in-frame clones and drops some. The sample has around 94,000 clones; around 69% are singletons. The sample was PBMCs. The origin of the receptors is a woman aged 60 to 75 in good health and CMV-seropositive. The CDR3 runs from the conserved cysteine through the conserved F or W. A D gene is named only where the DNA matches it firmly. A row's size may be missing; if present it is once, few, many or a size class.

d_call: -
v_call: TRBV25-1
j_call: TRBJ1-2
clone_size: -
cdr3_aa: CASSEGGRGGYTF
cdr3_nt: TGTGCCAGCAGTGAGGGGGGACGTGGTGGCTACACCTTC

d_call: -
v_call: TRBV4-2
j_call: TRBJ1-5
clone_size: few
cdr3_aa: CASSQEGGEPQHF
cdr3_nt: TGTGCCAGCAGCCAAGAGGGAGGAGAGCCCCAGCATTTT

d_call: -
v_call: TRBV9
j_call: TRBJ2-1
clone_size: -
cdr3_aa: CASSSLGGVYNEQFF
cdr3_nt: TGTGCCAGCAGCTCCTTAGGCGGGGTCTACAATGAGCAGTTCTTC

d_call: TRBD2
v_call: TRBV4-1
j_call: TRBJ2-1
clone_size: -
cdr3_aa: CASSQDGRPYNEQFF
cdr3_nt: TGCGCCAGCAGCCAAGACGGGAGGCCCTACAATGAGCAGTTCTTC

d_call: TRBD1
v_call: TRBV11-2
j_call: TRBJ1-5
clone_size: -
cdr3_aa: CASSLGQVAGSNQPQHF
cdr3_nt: TGTGCCAGCAGCCTGGGACAGGTGGCGGGGAGCAATCAGCCCCAGCATTTT

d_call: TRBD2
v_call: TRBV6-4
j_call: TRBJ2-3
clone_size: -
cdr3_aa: CASSETSGVTDTQYF
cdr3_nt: TGTGCCAGCAGTGAGACTAGCGGGGTTACAGATACGCAGTATTTT

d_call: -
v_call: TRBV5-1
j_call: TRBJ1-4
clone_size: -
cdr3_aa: CASSLAGGQANEKLFF
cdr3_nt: TGCGCCAGCAGCTTGGCCGGGGGGCAGGCTAATGAAAAACTGTTTTTT

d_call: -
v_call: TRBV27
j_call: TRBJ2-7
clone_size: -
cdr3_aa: CASSLSATYEQYF
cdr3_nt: TGTGCCAGCAGCCTTAGCGCTACCTACGAGCAGTACTTC

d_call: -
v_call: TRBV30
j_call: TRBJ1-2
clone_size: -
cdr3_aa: CAWSLRTVYTF
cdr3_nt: TGTGCCTGGAGTTTAAGGACAGTCTACACCTTC

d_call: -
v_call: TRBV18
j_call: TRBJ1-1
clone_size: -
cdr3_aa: CASSPLQGDTEAFF
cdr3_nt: TGTGCCAGCTCACCGCTACAGGGAGACACTGAAGCTTTCTTT

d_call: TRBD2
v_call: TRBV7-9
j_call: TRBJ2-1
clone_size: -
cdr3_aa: CASSLALLAGGVNEQFF
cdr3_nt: TGTGCCAGCAGCCTAGCGCTACTAGCGGGAGGTGTGAATGAGCAGTTCTTC

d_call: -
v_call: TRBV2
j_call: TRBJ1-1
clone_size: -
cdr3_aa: CASSAGKVNTEAFF
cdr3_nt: TGTGCCAGCAGCGCAGGGAAGGTGAACACTGAAGCTTTCTTT

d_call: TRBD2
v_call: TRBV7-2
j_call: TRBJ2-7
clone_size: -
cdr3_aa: CASSSRLGGRAYEQYF
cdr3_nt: TGTGCCAGCAGCTCGAGATTAGGCGGGAGGGCCTACGAGCAGTACTTC

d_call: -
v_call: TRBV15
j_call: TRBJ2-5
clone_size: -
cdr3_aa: CATSRDINRPETQYF
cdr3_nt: TGTGCCACCAGCAGAGATATTAACAGACCAGAGACCCAGTACTTC

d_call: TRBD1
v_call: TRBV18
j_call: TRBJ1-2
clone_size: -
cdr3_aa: CAGYAKTGDYGYTF
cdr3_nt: TGTGCCGGATACGCTAAAACAGGGGACTATGGCTACACCTTC

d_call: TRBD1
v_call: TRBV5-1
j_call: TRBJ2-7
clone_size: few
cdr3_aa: CASSSDRASYEQYF
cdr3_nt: TGCGCCAGCAGCTCCGACAGGGCATCCTACGAGCAGTACTTC

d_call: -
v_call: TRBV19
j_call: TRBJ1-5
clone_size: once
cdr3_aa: CASNKPSVGGQPQHF
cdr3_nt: TGTGCCAGTAACAAACCCAGTGTAGGCGGTCAGCCCCAGCATTTT

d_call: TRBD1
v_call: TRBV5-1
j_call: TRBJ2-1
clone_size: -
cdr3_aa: CASSLGQGNEQFF
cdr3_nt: TGCGCCAGCAGCTTGGGACAGGGGAATGAGCAGTTCTTC

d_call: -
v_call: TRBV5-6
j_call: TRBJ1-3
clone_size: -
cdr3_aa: CASSLVRPSGNTIYF
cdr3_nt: TGTGCCAGCAGCTTGGTTCGTCCCTCTGGAAACACCATATATTTT

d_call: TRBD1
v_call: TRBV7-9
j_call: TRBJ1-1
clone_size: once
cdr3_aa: CSSSSDRARAFF
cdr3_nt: TGTTCCAGCAGCTCAGACAGGGCCCGGGCTTTCTTT

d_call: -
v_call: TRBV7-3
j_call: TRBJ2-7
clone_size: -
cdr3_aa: CASSLGGGQSYEQYF
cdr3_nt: TGTGCCAGCAGCTTAGGGGGAGGCCAATCCTACGAGCAGTACTTC

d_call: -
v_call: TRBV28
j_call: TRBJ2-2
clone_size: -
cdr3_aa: CASALAGLRPGELFF
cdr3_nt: TGTGCCAGCGCCTTAGCAGGACTAAGACCCGGGGAGCTGTTTTTT

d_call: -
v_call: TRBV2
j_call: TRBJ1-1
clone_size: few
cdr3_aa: CASSGFSEAFF
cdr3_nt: TGTGCCAGCAGTGGTTTCTCTGAAGCTTTCTTT

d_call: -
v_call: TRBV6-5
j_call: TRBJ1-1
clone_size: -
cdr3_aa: CASSYQGWDTEAFF
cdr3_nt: TGTGCCAGCAGTTACCAGGGCTGGGACACTGAAGCTTTCTTT

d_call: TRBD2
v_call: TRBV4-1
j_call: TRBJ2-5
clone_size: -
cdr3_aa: CASSQGIAGGPSRETQYF
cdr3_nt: TGCGCCAGCAGCCAAGGGATAGCGGGAGGGCCCTCTAGGGAGACCCAGTACTTC

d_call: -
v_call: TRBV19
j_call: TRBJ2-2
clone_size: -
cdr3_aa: CASSIFPNGDTGELFF
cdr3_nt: TGTGCCAGTAGTATTTTCCCGAACGGGGACACCGGGGAGCTGTTTTTT

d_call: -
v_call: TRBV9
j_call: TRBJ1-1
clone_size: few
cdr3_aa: CASSGGQSYTEAFF
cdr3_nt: TGTGCCAGCAGCGGAGGACAGTCGTACACTGAAGCTTTCTTT

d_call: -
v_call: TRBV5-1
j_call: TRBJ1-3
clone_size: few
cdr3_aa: CASSSSSGNTIYF
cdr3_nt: TGCGCCAGCAGCTCCAGCTCTGGAAACACCATATATTTT

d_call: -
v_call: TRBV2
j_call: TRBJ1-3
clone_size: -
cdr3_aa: CASSVVKLKTPGNF
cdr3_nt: TGTGCCAGCAGTGTAGTAAAGTTAAAAACACCGGGAAATTTT

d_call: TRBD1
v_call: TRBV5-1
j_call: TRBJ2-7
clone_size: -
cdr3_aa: CASSPLGQGYEQYF
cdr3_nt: TGCGCCAGCAGCCCCCTGGGACAGGGCTACGAGCAGTACTTC

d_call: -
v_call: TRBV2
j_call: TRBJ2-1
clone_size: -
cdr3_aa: CASSIWGREEFF
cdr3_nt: TGTGCCAGCAGTATATGGGGCAGGGAGGAGTTCTTC

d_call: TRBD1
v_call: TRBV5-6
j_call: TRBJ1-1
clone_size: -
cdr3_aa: CASSFFIKAGGGTRLAFF
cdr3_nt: TGTGCCAGCAGCTTTTTTATAAAGGCAGGGGGCGGAACCCGCCTAGCTTTCTTT

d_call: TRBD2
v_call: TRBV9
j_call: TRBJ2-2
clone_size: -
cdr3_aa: CASSVGGRAVNTGELFF
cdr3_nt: TGTGCCAGCAGCGTAGGCGGGAGGGCCGTAAACACCGGGGAGCTGTTTTTT

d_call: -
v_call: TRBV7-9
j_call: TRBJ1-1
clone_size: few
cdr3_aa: CASSPKTANTEAFF
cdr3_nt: TGTGCCAGCAGCCCGAAGACAGCGAACACTGAAGCTTTCTTT

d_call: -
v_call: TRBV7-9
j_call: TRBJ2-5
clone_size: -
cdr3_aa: CASSFSGMEETQYF
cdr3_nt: TGTGCCAGCAGCTTCTCAGGGATGGAGGAGACCCAGTACTTC

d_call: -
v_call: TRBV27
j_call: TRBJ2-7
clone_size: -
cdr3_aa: CASSEQGSYEQYF
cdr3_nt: TGTGCCAGCAGTGAACAGGGCTCCTACGAGCAGTACTTC

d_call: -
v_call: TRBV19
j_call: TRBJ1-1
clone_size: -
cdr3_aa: CASSWGKNTEAFF
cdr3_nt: TGTGCCAGTTCATGGGGCAAAAACACTGAAGCTTTCTTT

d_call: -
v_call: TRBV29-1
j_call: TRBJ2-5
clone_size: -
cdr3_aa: CSVEPQYF
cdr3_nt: TGCAGCGTTGAACCGCAGTACTTC

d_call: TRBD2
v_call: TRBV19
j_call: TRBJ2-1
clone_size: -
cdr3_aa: CASSPGRGLAGYNEQFF
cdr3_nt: TGTGCCAGTAGTCCCGGGCGTGGACTAGCGGGTTACAATGAGCAGTTCTTC

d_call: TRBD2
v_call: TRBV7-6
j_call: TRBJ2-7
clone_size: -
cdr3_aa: CASSLGAPGAGYEQYF
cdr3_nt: TGTGCCAGCAGCTTAGGGGCCCCGGGAGCGGGATACGAGCAGTACTTC

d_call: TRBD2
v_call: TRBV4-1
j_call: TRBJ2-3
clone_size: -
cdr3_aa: CASSQRLSGRGDTQYF
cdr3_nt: TGCGCCAGCAGCCAGCGACTAAGCGGGAGGGGAGATACGCAGTATTTT

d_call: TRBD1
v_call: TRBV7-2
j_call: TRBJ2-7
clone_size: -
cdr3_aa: CASSLGRQGQGEQYF
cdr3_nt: TGTGCCAGCAGCTTAGGCAGACAGGGGCAGGGCGAGCAGTACTTC

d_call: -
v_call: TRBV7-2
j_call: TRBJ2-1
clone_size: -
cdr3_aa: CASSAGPATGNEQFF
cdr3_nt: TGTGCCAGCAGCGCGGGACCCGCAACGGGCAATGAGCAGTTCTTC